This TCR beta chain was recovered during a study of glioma-infiltrating T cells after dendritic cell vaccination. About the study: At biweekly intervals, patients got three intradermal dendritic cell vaccine injections. Study results and caveats: Few patients contributed both blood and tumor specimens.

Comment on this clone: Its antigen is not identified.

The assay was immunoSEQ multiplex PCR, and TCRdb's table has in-frame clones only and misses some. The sample holds 55,000 to 70,000 clones, around 86% seen once. The material was blood, obtained before dendritic cell vaccination. The sequence derives from a human donor with glioblastoma.

CDR3: CASSFVSGVHYGYTF. For the CDR3, the DNA is TGTGCCAGCAGTTTCGTGTCAGGGGTGCACTATGGCTACACCTTC. The chain links TRBV28 to TRBJ1-2, with D possibly being TRBD1 (6 bases). This CDR3 comprises 15 residues. V was shortened by 3 bases and J by 3 bases, with 14 bases between the two germline ends. Germline-derived CDR1 and CDR2 are MDHEN and SYDVKM.